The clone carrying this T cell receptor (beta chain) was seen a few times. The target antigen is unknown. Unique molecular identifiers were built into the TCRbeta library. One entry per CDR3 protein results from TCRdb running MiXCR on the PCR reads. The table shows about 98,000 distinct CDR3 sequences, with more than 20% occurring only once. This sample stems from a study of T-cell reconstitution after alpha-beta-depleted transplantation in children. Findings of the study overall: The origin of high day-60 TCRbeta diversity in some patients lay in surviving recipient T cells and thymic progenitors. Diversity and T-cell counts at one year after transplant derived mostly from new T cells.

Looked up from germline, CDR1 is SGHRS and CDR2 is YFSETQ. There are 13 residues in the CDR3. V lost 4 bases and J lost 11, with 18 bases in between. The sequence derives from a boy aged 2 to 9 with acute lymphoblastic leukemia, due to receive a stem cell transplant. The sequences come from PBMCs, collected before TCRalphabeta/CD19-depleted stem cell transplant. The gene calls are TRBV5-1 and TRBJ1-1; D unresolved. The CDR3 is CASSPLTEDGAFF. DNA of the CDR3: TGCGCCAGCAGCCCCCTAACCGAGGATGGGGCTTTCTTT.